This T cell receptor beta chain derives from a study of blood T cell repertoires in COVID-19. In the source study's methods: Amplifying reference gene primers gave estimates of nucleated cell counts. This table comes from immunoSEQ multiplex PCR, and its TCRdb copy is limited to in-frame clones, with some not included. Clone size and the V and J calls come from that table; the DNA yielded D and trimming. This table has 210,000 or so clones, 89% appearing once. Per germline, CDR1 SQVTM and CDR2 ANQGSEA. This CDR3 has 16 amino acids. V lost 8 bases and J lost 0; bases outside the gene matches: 14. This clonotype was obtained from a man between 35 and 55 years old with acute or convalescent COVID-19. Sample: peripheral blood. The V call is TRBV29-1, the J call TRBJ1-1, with 8 positions matching TRBD1. The CDR3 bases are TGCAGCACTGACATACCTCCAGGGGGCATGAACACTGAAGCTTTCTTT. This encodes CSTDIPPGGMNTEAFF.